This TCR beta chain originates from a study of blood T cell repertoires in COVID-19. Whole-study context: Samples came from the United States, Italy and Spain, spanning acute and convalescent COVID-19. PBMCs, B-cell-depleted T cells, or T cells were the source of the cDNA or gDNA that made up the material.

CDR1 and CDR2 from the germline V gene are SEHNR and FQNEAQ (reference sequence). CDR3 size: 18 residues. The ends lost 3 bases at V and 2 bases at J; junction bases unmatched: 7. In the original workflow: Reference gene primers were amplified, and this amplification served to estimate nucleated cell counts. Libraries were prepared by immunoSEQ multiplex PCR; TCRdb keeps only in-frame clonotypes and omits some of them. The V and J calls and the clone size are those of that table, but D and trimming were determined from the DNA. This sample has 70,000 or so clones, with more than 70% found just once. The chain is built from TRBV7-9 and TRBJ2-3; 14 nucleotides match TRBD2. The TCR comes from a human donor in a cohort sampled during active COVID-19. The sample consisted of peripheral blood. CDR3 residues: CASSFPTSGRGDTDTQYF. In DNA, the CDR3 is TGTGCCAGCAGCTTCCCGACTAGCGGGAGGGGAGACACAGATACGCAGTATTTT.